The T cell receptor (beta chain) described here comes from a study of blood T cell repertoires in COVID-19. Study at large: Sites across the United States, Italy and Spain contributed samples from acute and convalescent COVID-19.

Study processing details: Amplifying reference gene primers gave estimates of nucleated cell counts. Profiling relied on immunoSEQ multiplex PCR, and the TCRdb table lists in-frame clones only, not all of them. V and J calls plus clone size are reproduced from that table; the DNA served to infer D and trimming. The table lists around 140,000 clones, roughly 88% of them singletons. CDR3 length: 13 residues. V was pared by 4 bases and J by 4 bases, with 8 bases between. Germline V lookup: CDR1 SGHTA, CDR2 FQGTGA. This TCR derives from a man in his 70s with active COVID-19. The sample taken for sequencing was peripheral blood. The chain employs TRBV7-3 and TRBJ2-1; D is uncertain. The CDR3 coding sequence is TGTGCCAGCAGCTCGACATTTTACAATGAGCAGTTCTTC. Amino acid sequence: CASSSTFYNEQFF.